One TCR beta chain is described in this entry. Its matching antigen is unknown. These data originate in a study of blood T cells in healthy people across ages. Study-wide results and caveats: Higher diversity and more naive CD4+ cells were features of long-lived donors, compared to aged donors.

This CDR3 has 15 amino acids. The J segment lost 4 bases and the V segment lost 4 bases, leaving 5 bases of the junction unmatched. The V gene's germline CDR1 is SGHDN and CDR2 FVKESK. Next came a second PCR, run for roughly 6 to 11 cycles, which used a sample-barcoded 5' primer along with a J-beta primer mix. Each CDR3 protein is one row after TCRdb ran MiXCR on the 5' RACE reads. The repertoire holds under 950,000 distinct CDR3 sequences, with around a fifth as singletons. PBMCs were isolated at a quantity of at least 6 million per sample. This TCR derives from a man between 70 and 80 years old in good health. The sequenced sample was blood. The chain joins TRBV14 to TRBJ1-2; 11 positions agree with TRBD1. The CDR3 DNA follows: TGTGCCAGCAGCCGGACAGGGGGCGCCGGCTATGGCTACACCTTC. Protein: CASSRTGGAGYGYTF.